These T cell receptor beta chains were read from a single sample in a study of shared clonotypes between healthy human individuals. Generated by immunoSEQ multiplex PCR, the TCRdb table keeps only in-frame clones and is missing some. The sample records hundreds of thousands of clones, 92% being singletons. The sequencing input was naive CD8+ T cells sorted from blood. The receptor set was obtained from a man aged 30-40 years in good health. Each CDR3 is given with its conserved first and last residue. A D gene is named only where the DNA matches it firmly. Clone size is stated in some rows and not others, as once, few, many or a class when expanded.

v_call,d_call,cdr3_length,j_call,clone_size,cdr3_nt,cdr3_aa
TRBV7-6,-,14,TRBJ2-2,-,TGTGCCAGCAGCTTAGCAGGGTCAACCGGGGAGCTGTTTTTT,CASSLAGSTGELFF
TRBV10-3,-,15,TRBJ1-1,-,TGTGCCATCACCGGTGGGGGGGCGGGTAACACTGAAGCTTTCTTT,CAITGGGAGNTEAFF
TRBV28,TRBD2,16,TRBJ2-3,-,TGTGCCAGCACCCTGGCGGTAGCGGGAGTGGGGGATACGCAGTATTTT,CASTLAVAGVGDTQYF
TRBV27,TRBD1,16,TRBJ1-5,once,TGTGCCAGCAGAAGAACCAACACAGGGGGTCGGCAGCCCCAGCATTTT,CASRRTNTGGRQPQHF
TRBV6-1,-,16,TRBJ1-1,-,TGTGCCAGCAGTGAACAGGTGACTAAAAGGAACACTGAAGCTTTCTTT,CASSEQVTKRNTEAFF
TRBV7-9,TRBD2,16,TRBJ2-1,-,TGTGCCAGCAGCTTAGAACCGGGACTAGCGGGATATGAGCAGTTCTTC,CASSLEPGLAGYEQFF
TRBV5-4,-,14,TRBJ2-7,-,TGTGCCAGCAGCGTACGGGACTCCTCCTACGAGCAGTACTTC,CASSVRDSSYEQYF
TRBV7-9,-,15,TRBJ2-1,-,TGTGCCAGCAGCGCAGATAGGGGGATTAGCCCTGAGCAGTTCTTC,CASSADRGISPEQFF
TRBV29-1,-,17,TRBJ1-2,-,TGCAGCGTTGTCCCCGCTTCCCTTCAATTGGGCTCCTATGGCTACACCTTC,CSVVPASLQLGSYGYTF
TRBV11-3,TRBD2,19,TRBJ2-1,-,TGTGCCAGCAGCTTAGGCGGTAGCGGGAGTGGATTACTAGGCAATGAGCAGTTCTTC,CASSLGGSGSGLLGNEQFF
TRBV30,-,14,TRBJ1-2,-,TGTGCCTGGAGGCACTGGTCCAGAGGCTATGGCTACACCTTC,CAWRHWSRGYGYTF
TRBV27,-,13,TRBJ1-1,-,TGTGCCAGCAGTCCAAGACAGTTCTCGCGGGCTTTCTTT,CASSPRQFSRAFF
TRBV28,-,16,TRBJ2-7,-,TGTGCCAGCAGTTTTCTAGTTAGGGACCCGAGCTACGAGCAGTACTTC,CASSFLVRDPSYEQYF
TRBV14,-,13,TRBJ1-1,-,TGTGCCAGCAGCCAGGGACAGAACACTGAAGCTTTCTTT,CASSQGQNTEAFF
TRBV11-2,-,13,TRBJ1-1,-,TGTGCCAGCAGCTTTTTAAGTTCCACTGAAGCTTTCTTT,CASSFLSSTEAFF
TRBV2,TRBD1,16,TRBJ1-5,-,TGTGCCAGCAGGGACCTTCGGACAGGGGCCCTTCAGCCCCAGCATTTT,CASRDLRTGALQPQHF
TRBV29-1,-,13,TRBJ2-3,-,TGCAGCACCAGCGATGGTTTGGGGAATACGCAGTATTTT,CSTSDGLGNTQYF
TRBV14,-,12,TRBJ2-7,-,TGTGCCAGCAGCGATTCGTACTACGAGCAGTACTTC,CASSDSYYEQYF
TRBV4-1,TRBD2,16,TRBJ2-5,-,TGCGCCAGCAGCCAGGGGGGACTAGCGGGAGCCGAGACCCAGTACTTC,CASSQGGLAGAETQYF
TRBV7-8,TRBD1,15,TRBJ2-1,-,TGTGCCAGCAGCTTATTTGGCCAGGGGGCTGATGAGCAGTTCTTC,CASSLFGQGADEQFF
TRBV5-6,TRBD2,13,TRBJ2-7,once,TGTGCCAGCCACACGGGGAGGGCGGGCGAGCAGTACTTC,CASHTGRAGEQYF
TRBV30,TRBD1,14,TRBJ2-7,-,TGTGCCTGGAGTTTAGGGGGCTACTCCTACGAGCAGTACTTC,CAWSLGGYSYEQYF
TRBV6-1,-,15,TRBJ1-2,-,TGTGCCAGCAGTGGCGTCGCGGGCGTGGACTATGGCTACACCTTC,CASSGVAGVDYGYTF